This T cell receptor (beta chain) appears in the sequencing data of a study of siplizumab effects on memory and regulatory T cells. General study findings and limits: No more than a minor fraction of alloreactive clones could be traced back to unstimulated subsets. Roughly 75-95% of proliferating CD4+ or CD8+ clones defied assignment to a naive or memory phenotype. Proliferating Tregs taken from siplizumab cultures were not shown to have a confirmed suppressive function. Under siplizumab, alloreactive sequences traced to unstimulated CD4+ memory cells were significantly reduced.

About this clone itself: What it recognizes is unknown.

Using immunoSEQ multiplex PCR, the repertoire was profiled, and TCRdb retains in-frame clones only, with some absent. The sample contains about 120,000 clones, 85% to 95% of which appear only once. CDR3 size: 14 residues. In germline, CDR1 is SGHAT, CDR2 FQNNGV. V was trimmed by 2 bases and J by 4 bases, leaving 9 bases between them. Sequencing input: non-Treg CD4+ T cells sorted from blood. This TCR came from a human donor in good health. The chain has TRBV11-2 and TRBJ1-5; D not certain. CDR3 in amino acids: CASSLNGQNQPQHF. Written as DNA, the CDR3 is TGTGCCAGCAGCTTAAATGGGCAAAATCAGCCCCAGCATTTT.